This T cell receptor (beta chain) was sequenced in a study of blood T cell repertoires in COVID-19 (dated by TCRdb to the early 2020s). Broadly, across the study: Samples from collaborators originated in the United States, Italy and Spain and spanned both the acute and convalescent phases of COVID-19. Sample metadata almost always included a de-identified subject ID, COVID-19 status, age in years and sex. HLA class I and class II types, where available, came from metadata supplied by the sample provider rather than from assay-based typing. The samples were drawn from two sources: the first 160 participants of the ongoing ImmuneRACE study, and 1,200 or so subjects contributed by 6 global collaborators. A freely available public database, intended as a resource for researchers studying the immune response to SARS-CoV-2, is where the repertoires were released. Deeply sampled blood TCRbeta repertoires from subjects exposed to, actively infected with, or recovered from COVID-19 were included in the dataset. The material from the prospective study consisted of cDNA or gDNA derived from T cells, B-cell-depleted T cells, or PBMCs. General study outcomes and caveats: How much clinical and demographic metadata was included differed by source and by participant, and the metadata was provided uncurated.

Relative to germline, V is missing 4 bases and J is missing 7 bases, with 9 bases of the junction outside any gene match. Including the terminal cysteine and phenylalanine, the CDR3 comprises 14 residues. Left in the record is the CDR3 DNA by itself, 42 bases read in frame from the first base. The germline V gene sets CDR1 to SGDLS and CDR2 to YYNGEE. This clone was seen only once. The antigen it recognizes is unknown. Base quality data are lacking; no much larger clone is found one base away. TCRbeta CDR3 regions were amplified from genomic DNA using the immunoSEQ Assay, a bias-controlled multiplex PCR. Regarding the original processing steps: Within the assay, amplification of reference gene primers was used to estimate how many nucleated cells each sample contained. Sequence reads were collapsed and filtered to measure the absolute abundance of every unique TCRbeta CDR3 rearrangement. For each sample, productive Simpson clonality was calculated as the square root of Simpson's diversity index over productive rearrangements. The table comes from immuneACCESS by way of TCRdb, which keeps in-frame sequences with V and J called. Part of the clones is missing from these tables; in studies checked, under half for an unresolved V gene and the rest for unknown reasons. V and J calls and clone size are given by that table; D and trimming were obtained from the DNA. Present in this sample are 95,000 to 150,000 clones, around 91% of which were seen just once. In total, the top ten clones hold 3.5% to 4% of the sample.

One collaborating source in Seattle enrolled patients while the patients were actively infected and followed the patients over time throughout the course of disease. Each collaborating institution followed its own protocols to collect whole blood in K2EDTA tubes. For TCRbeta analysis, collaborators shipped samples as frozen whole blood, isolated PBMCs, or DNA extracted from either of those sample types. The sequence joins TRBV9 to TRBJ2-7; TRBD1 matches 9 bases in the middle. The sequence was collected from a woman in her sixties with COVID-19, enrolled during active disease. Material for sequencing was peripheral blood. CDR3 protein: CASSLTGGSGEQYF. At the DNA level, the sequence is TGTGCCAGCAGCTTAACAGGGGGCTCGGGGGAGCAGTACTTC.